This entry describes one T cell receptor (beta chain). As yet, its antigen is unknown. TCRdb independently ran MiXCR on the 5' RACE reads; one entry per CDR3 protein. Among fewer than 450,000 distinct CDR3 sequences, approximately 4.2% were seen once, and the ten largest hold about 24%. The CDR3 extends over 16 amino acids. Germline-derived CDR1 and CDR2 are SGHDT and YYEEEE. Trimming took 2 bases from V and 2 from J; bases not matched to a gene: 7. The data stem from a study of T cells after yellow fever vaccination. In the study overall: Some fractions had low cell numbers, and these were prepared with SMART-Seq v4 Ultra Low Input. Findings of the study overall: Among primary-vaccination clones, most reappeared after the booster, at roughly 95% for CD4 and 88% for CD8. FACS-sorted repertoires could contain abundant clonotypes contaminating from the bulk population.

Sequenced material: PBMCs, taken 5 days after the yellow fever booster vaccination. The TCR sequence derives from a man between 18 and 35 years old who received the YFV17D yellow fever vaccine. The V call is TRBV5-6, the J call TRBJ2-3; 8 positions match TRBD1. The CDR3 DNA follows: TGTGCCAGCAGCTTATCCGGGACAGGAAACACAGATACGCAGTATTTT. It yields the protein CASSLSGTGNTDTQYF.